This TCR beta chain was recovered during a study of T cell repertoires in cytomegalovirus infection (dated by TCRdb to the late 2010s). Looking at the study overall: Recently identified HLA-C-restricted CMV epitopes, whose presentation resists viral immunomodulation, were targeted by peptide stimulations together with well-studied HLA-B-restricted epitopes. Because public TCR beta signatures pointed to carriage of CMV infection together with the matching HLA type, the HLA type of each donor mattered for the analysis. The research as a whole found: The ex vivo response was dominated by HLA-C-restricted CMV-specific TCR beta clonotypes, which also provided the single most frequent clonotype in two of eight donors. Cumulative frequency of public TCR beta family members discriminated carriers of CMV infection plus the relevant HLA type in this cohort and an independent approximately 370-donor cohort.

The reads were generated on an Illumina HiSeq 1500. The public reads were reprocessed in TCRdb via fastp at Q25 and MiXCR, keeping in-frame beta chains. Every entry covers one CDR3 protein and lists the most common genes and DNA from its rows. The sample data list fewer than 200,000 distinct CDR3 sequences, and about a fifth of these were observed just once. Roughly 25% of the sample comes from the top ten. The treatment or condition label for this specimen denotes: in vitro stimulation with specific CMV peptide epitopes to enrich CMV-specific T cells. The CDR3 contains 13 residues, cysteine and phenylalanine counted. The DNA shown is the 39-base CDR3, in frame from base 1. The germline V gene encodes CDR1 MNHEY and CDR2 SVGAGI. This clonotype was picked up a small number of times. Its antigen target is currently unknown. Given a much more abundant clone one base away, this may be a read error.

The receptor was isolated from a human donor in good health (CMV status not recorded). Some clones in this sample may be carry-over from other donors' samples. The chain couples TRBV6-5 to TRBJ2-1; a stretch of 8 junction bases matches TRBD1. The input for sequencing was CD8+ T cells from cultured PBMCs, taken from culture after CMV antigen stimulation. CDR3 loop: CARSTGGYNEQFF. The DNA sequence follows: TGTGCCCGCAGCACAGGGGGATACAATGAGCAGTTCTTC.